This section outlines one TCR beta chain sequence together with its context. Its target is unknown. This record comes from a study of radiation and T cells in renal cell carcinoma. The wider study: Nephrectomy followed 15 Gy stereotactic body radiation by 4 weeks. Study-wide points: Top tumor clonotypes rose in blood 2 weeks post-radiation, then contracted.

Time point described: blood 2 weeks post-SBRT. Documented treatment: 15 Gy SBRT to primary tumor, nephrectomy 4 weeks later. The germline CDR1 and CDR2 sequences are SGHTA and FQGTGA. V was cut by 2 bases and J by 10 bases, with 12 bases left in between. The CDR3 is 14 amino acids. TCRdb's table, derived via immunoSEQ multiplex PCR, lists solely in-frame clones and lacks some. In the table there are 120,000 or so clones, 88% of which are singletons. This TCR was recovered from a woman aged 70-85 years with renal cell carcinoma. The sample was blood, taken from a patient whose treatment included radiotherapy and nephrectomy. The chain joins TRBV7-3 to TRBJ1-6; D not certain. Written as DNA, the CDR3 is TGTGCCAGCAGCTTACAGCCTAAAGGGTCACCCCTCCACTTT. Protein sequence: CASSLQPKGSPLHF.